This section outlines one TCR beta chain sequence together with its context. This clonotype was picked up a small number of times. Its antigen remains unidentified. No qualities accompany the bases; no much larger clone lies one base away. This entry belongs to a study of blood T cells in healthy people across ages (dated by TCRdb to about 2015). Background for the entire study: In model experiments, template switching captured roughly one uniquely barcoded TCR beta cDNA molecule for every two T cells. To track age-related changes in TCR beta repertoire diversity, the study relied on deep sequencing normalized with unique cDNA molecular identifiers. The donors were divided into four age groups: young (average around 16 years), middle-aged (approximately 41), aged (approximately 59) and long-lived (roughly 82). To avoid experimental bias, donors of different ages were randomly spread across the sequencing lanes. For two donors (one aged 18 to 29 and one aged 80 or older), the study analyzed two additional independent replicas of 1 million unique cDNA reads from the same blood draw. Results and caveats for the whole study, not just this receptor: Observed TCR beta diversity per million T cells fell roughly linearly with age, and a significant reduction was already apparent by age around 40. Conclusive comparison of naive and antigen-experienced compartments was prevented by the profiling of bulk unsorted PBMCs. Estimates of total diversity from one million sequenced T cells were regarded as lower bounds and underestimates. There was a strong correlation between observed TCR beta diversity and the percentage of naive T cells measured by flow cytometry. Because the CMV infection status of the donors was unknown, age-related changes in expanded clonotypes may potentially have been confounded. Compared with the aged group, more naive CD4+ T cells, fewer expanded clones and increased TCR diversity were shown by the long-lived group, suggesting age selection.

Library preparation was by 5' RACE. TCRdb names Illumina HiSeq 2500 as the instrument used. The second PCR ran for about 6 to 11 cycles and used a J-beta primer mix along with a sample-barcoded 5' primer. A template-switch 5' adaptor carrying 12 random nucleotides introduced a unique molecular identifier onto each TCR beta cDNA molecule. At least 3 million CDR3-containing paired-end reads were obtained from each sample. First-strand cDNA was synthesized from all RNA with the Mint cDNA synthesis kit, primed by a TRBC-specific oligonucleotide. Following uracil-DNA glycosylase treatment, all cDNA underwent a first 18-cycle PCR with the universal primers M1SS and BC2_uni_R. As for how the authors treated the data: Each sample was normalized by randomly selecting 1 million high-quality reads, each carrying a distinct molecular identifier. Instead of being binned into consensus sequences, reads that shared molecular identifiers were thrown out. MiTCR, with a Q25 quality threshold and the strictest error-elimination algorithm, was used for CDR3 identification, clonotype clustering and error correction. Lower-bound total TCR beta diversity was estimated with a nonparametric unseen species model using Euler transformation. TCRdb reran the public reads through fastp at Q25 and MiXCR, keeping productive beta chains. Here each entry gathers all rows of one CDR3 protein and keeps the most common genes and DNA. For this entry, the V and J calls and clone size follow TCRdb and not the study's own pipeline. The sample contains about 1 million distinct CDR3 sequences, around 43% of them found a single time. Under 20% of the sample is held by the ten biggest clonotypes.

Systemically healthy Caucasian individuals from Russia, some 40 in total and aged roughly 6 to 100 years, were included as donors. Each donor gave about 10 milliliters of peripheral blood, drawn into EDTA-treated Vacutainer tubes. Ficoll-Paque density-gradient centrifugation was used to isolate PBMCs, with at least 6 million per sample. Total RNA, at least 5.5 micrograms per sample, was extracted from PBMCs with Trizol reagent. Naive CD45RAhigh/CD27high T cell percentages were measured by flow cytometry on a PBMC aliquot from every donor. CDR1 MNHEY and CDR2 SVGAGI were looked up in the germline V gene. V has 0 bases trimmed and J has 2 bases trimmed; junction bases matching no gene number 4. The CDR3 sequence holds 16 residues, the cysteine and phenylalanine included. Only CDR3 DNA is held: 48 bases, read in frame from base 1.

The sequence joins TRBV6-5 to TRBJ2-1, and 7 bases in between align with TRBD2. The clonotype comes from a woman aged 60-70 years in good health. The specimen was blood. For the CDR3, the sequence is CASSYSLAGAYNEQFF. The nucleotides are TGTGCCAGCAGTTACTCTTTGGCGGGAGCCTACAATGAGCAGTTCTTC.